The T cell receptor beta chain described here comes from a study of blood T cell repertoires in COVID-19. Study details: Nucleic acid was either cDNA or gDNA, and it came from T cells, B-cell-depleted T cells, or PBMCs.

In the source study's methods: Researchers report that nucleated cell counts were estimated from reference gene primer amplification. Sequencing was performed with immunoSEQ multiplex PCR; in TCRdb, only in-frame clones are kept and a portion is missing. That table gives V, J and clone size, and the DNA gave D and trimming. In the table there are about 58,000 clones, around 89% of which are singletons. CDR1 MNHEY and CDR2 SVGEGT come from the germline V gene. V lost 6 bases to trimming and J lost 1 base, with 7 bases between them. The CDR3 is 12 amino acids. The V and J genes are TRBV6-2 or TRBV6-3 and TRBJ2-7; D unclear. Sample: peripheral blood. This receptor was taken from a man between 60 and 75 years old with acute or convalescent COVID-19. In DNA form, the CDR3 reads TGTGCCAGCAGCCCCCTATCCTACGAGCAGTACTTC. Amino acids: CASSPLSYEQYF.